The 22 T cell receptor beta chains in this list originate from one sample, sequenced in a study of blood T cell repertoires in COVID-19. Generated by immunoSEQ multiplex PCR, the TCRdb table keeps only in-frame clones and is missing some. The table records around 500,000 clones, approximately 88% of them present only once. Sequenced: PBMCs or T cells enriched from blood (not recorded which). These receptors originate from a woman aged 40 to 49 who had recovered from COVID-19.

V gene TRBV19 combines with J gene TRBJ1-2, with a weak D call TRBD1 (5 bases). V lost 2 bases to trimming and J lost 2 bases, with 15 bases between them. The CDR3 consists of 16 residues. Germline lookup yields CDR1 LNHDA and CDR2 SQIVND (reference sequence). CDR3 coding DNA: TGTGCCAGTAGTATACTAGGGAGGGGTCGGAACTATGGCTACACCTTC. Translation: CASSILGRGRNYGYTF. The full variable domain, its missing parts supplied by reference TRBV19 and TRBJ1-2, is DGGITQSPKYLFRKEGQNVTLSCEQNLNHDAMYWYRQDPGQGLRLIYYSQIVNDFQKGDIAEGYSVSREKKESFPLTVTSAQKNPTAFYLCASSILGRGRNYGYTFGSGTRLTVV.

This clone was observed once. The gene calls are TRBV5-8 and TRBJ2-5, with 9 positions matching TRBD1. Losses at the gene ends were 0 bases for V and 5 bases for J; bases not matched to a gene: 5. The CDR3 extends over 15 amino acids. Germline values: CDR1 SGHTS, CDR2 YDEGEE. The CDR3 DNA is TGTGCCAGCAGCTTGGGGACAGGGGTAGGGGAGACCCAGTACTTC. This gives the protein CASSLGTGVGETQYF.

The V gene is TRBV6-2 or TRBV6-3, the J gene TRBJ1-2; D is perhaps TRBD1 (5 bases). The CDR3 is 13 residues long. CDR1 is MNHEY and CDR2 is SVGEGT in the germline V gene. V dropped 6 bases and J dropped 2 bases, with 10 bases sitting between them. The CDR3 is CASSLTGNYGYTF. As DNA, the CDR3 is TGTGCCAGCAGCTTAACAGGAAACTATGGCTACACCTTC.

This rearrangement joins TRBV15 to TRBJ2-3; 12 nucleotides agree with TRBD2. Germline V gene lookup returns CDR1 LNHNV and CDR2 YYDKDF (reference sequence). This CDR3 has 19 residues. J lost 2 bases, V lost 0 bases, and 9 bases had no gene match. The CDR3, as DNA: TGTGCCACCAGCAGAGATAGGGCTAGCGGGAGGGCTTACACAGATACGCAGTATTTT. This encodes CATSRDRASGRAYTDTQYF.

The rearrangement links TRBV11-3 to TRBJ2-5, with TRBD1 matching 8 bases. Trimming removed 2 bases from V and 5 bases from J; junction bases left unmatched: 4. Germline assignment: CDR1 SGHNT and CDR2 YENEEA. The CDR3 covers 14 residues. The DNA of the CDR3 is TGTGCCAGCAGCTTAACAGGGGGTAGCGAGACCCAGTACTTC. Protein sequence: CASSLTGGSETQYF. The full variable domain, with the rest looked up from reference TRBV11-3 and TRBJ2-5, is EAGVVQSPRYKIIEKKQPVAFWCNPISGHNTLYWYLQNLGQGPELLIRYENEEAVDDSQLPKDRFSAERLKGVDSTLKIQPAELGDSAVYLCASSLTGGSETQYFGPGTRLLVL.

CDR3 amino acids: CASSSDWYNEQFF. For the CDR3, the DNA is TGTGCCAGCAGCTCAGACTGGTACAATGAGCAGTTCTTC. The chain links TRBV7-2 to TRBJ2-1; D call uncertain. CDR1 is SGHTA and CDR2 is FQGNSA in the germline V gene. The CDR3 sequence is 13 residues long. The ends were cut back, 4 bases at V and 4 bases at J, with 8 bases in the middle.

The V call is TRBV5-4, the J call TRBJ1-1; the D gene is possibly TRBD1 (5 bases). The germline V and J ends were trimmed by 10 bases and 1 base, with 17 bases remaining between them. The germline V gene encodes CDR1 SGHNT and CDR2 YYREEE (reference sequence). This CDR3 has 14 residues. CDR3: CAASGGVRNTEAFF. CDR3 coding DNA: TGTGCCGCCTCGGGGGGGGTTAGGAACACTGAAGCTTTCTTT.

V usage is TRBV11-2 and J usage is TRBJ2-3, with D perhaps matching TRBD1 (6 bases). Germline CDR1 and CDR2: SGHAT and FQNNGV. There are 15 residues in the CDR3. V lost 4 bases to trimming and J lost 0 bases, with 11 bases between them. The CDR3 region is CASSYGQSSTDTQYF. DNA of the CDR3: TGTGCCAGCAGCTACGGACAGAGTAGCACAGATACGCAGTATTTT.

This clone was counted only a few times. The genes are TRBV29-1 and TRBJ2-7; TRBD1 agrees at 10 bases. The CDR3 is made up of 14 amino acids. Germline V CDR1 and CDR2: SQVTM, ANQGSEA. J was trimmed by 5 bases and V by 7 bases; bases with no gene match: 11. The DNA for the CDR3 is TGCAGCGCTGGAAGGGGACAGGGGATGGACGAGCAGTACTTC. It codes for CSAGRGQGMDEQYF.

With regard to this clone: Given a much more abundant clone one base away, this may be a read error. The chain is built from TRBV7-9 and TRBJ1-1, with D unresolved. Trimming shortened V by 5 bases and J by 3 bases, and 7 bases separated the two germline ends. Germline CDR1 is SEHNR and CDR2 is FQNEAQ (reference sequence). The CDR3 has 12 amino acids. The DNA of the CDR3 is TGTGCCAGCAGCACCCGGGACACTGAAGCTTTCTTT. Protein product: CASSTRDTEAFF.

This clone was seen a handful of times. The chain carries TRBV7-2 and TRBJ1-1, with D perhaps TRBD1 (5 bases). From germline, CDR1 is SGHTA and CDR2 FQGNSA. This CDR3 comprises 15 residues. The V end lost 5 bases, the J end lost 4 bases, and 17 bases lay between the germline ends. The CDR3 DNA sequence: TGTGCCAGCAGCCCCCGCAGGGTAGTCGGCACTGAAGCTTTCTTT. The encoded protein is CASSPRRVVGTEAFF.

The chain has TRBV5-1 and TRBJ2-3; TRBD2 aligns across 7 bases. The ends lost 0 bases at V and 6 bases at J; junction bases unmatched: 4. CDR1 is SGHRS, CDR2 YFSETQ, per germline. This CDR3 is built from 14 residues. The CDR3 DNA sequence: TGCGCCAGCAGCTTGGGACTAGCTAAGGATACGCAGTATTTT. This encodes CASSLGLAKDTQYF.

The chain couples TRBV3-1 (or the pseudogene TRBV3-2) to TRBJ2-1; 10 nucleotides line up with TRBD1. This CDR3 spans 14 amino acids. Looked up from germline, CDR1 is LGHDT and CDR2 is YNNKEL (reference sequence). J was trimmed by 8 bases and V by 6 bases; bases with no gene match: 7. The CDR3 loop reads CASSSGTGDYEQFF. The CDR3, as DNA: TGTGCCAGCAGTTCCGGGACAGGGGATTATGAGCAGTTCTTC.

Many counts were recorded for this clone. The CDR3 DNA reads TGCAGCGTTGAATTGGGCAACAACTATGGCTACACCTTC. This sequence encodes CSVELGNNYGYTF. The chain is built from TRBV29-1 and TRBJ1-2, with D uncertain. The V and J ends lost 2 bases and 2 bases respectively, with 9 bases between them. CDR3 length equals 13 residues. Germline V lookup: CDR1 SQVTM, CDR2 ANQGSEA.

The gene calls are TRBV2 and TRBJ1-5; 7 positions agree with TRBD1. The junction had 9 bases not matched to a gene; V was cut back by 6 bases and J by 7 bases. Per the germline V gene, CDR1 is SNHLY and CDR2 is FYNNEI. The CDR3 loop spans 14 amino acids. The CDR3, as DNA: TGTGCCAGCAGCCTAGACAGGGACAGACAGCCCCAGCATTTT. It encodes CASSLDRDRQPQHF.

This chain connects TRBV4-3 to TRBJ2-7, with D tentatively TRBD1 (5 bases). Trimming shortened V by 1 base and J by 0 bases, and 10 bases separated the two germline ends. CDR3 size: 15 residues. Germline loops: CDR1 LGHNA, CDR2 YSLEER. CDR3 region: CASSQGGLSSYEQYF. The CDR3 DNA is TGCGCCAGCAGCCAAGGGGGCCTAAGCTCCTACGAGCAGTACTTC.

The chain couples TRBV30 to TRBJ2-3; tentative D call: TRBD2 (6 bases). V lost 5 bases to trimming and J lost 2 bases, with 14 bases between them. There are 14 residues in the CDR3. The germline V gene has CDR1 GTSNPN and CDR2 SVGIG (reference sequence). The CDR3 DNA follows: TGTGCCTGGTATAAAAGCGGGTTCACAGATACGCAGTATTTT. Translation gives CAWYKSGFTDTQYF.

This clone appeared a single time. This CDR3 is CASSPGQGFQPQHF. CDR3 in DNA: TGTGCCAGCAGCCCGGGACAGGGGTTTCAGCCCCAGCATTTT. This chain joins TRBV28 and TRBJ1-5, with 10 bases matching TRBD1. The V gene's germline CDR1 is MDHEN and CDR2 SYDVKM. Trimming removed 6 bases from V and 6 bases from J; junction bases left unmatched: 5. The CDR3 runs to 14 residues.

CDR3 coding DNA: TGTGCCAGCAGTTACCAGGGGGGCGCGACCTATGGCTACACCTTC. It encodes CASSYQGGATYGYTF. The chain uses TRBV6-5 and TRBJ1-2, with TRBD1 identical over 7 bases. After removal of 2 bases from V and 4 bases from J, the junction contained 7 bases not matched to a gene. CDR3 length: 15 amino acids. In germline, CDR1 is MNHEY, CDR2 SVGAGI.

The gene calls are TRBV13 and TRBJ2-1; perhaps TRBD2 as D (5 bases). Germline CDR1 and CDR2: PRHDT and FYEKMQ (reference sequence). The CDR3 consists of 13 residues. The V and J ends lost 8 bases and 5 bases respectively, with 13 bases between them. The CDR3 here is CASHPRGNNEQFF. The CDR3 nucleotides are TGTGCCAGCCACCCCCGGGGAAACAATGAGCAGTTCTTC.

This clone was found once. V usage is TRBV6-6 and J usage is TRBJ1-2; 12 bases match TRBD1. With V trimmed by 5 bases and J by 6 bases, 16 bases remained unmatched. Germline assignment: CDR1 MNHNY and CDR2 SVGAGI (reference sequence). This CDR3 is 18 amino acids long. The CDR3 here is CASSPERDRGPPVDGYTF. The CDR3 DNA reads TGTGCCAGCAGTCCCGAAAGGGACAGGGGGCCCCCCGTCGATGGCTACACCTTC.

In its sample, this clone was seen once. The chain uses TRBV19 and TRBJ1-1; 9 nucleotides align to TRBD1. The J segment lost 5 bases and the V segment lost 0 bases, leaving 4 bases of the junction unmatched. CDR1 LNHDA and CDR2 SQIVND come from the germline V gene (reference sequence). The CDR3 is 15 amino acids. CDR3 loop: CASSIDWTGETEAFF. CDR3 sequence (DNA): TGTGCCAGTAGTATAGACTGGACAGGGGAAACTGAAGCTTTCTTT.